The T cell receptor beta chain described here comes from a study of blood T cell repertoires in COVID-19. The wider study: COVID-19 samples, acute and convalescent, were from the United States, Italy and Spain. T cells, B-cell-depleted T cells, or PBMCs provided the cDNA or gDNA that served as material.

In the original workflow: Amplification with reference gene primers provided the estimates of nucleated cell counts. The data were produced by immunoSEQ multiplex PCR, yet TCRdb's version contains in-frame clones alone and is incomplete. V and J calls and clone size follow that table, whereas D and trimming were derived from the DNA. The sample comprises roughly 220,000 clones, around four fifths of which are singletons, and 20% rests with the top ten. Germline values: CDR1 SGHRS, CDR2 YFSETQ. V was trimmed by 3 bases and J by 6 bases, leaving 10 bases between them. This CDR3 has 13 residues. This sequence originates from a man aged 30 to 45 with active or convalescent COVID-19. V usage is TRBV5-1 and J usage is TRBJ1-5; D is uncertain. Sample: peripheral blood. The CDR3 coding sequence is TGCGCCAGCAGCTCCCTTAGTGGTCAGCCCCAGCATTTT. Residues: CASSSLSGQPQHF.